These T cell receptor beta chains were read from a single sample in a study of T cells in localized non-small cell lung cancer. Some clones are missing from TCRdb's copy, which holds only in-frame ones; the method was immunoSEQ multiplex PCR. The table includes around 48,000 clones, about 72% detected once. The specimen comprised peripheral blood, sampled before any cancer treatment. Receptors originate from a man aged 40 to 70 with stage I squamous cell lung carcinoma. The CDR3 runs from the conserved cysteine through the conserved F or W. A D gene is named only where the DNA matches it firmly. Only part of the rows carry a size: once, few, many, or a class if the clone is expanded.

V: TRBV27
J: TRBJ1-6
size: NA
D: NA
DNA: TGTGCCAGCAGAGGAGGCTCCTATAATTCACCCCTCCACTTT
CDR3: CASRGGSYNSPLHF

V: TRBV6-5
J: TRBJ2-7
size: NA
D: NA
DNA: TGTGCCAGCCGACAGGCCCTCCTCGCAAGCTTC
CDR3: CASRQALLASF

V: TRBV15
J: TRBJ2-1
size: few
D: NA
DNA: TGTGCCACCAGCAGAGAGAGGGAGCTTAGGGGCAGCAATGAGCAGTTCTTC
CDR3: CATSRERELRGSNEQFF

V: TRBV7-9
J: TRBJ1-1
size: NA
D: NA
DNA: TGTGCCAGCAGTCACGACAGCGTGAACACTGAAGCTTTCTTT
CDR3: CASSHDSVNTEAFF

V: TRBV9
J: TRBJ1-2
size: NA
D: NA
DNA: TGTGCCAGCAGCGTAGAGGCTGCTAACTATGGCTACACCTTC
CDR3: CASSVEAANYGYTF

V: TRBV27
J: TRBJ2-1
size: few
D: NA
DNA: TGTGCCAGCAGTTTGAATGGGGGCAATGAGCAGTTCTTC
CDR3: CASSLNGGNEQFF

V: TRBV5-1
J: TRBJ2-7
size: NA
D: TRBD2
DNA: TGCGCCAGCAGCCTGGGGATACTAGCGGGGGACGAGCAGTACTTC
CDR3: CASSLGILAGDEQYF

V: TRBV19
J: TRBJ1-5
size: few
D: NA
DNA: TGTGCCAGTAGTACAACAGGGAGTGCTCAGCCCCAGCATTTT
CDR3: CASSTTGSAQPQHF

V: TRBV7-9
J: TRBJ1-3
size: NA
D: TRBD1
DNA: TGTGCCAGCAGCTTTAGGACAGGGGACACCATATATTTT
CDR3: CASSFRTGDTIYF

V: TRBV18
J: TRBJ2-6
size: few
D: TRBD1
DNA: TGTGCCAGCTCACCCCGGGCAGGGGGCTCTGGGGCCAACGTCCTGACTTTC
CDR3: CASSPRAGGSGANVLTF

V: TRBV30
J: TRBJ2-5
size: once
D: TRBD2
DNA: TGTGCCTGGAGTATCCAGCGGGGGACGGCAACCCAGTACTTC
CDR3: CAWSIQRGTATQYF

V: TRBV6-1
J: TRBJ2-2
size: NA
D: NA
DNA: TGTGCCAGTCCCGTTCCCCCAGGGAACACCGGGGAGCTGTTTTTT
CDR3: CASPVPPGNTGELFF

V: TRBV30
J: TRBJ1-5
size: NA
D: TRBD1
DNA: TGTGCCTGGGGGGGACAGGCCATCGGACCCCAGCATTTT
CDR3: CAWGGQAIGPQHF

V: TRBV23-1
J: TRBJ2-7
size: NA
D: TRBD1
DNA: TGCGCCAGCAGTCAATCGTCCCGGGACAGGGGGTTGTTCGAGCAGTACTTC
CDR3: CASSQSSRDRGLFEQYF

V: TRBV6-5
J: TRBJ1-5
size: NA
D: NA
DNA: TGTGCCAGCAGCCAGGGCCAGGGAGGGTCGCCCCAGCATTTT
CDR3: CASSQGQGGSPQHF

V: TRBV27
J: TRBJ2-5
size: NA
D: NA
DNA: TGTGCCAGCAGCAAACGCAACAGGGCAGAAGAGACCCAGTACTTC
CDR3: CASSKRNRAEETQYF

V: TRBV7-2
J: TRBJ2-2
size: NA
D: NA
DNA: TGTGCCAGCAGGGAACAGGGCCACGGGGAGCTGTTTTTT
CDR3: CASREQGHGELFF

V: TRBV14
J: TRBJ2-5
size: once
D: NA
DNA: TGTGCCAGCAGCCAAGTTAATTTCCAGTACTTC
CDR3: CASSQVNFQYF

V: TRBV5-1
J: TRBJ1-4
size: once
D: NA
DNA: TGCGCCAGCAGCTTGATCGCAGATTCCAATGAAAAACTGTTTTTT
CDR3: CASSLIADSNEKLFF

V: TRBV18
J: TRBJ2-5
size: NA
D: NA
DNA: TGTGCCAGCTCACCACGACGATACAGAGGTCAAGAGACCCAGTACTTC
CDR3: CASSPRRYRGQETQYF

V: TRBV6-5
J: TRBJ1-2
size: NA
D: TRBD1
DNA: TGTGCCAGCAGTCGACAGGGGGCGAACTATGGCTACACCTTC
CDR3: CASSRQGANYGYTF

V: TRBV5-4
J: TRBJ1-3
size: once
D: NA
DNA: TGTGCCAGCAGCTTGGACGGAACCTCTGGAAACACCATATATTTT
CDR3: CASSLDGTSGNTIYF